The 28 T cell receptor beta chains presented below share a single source sample, sequenced in a study of T cell clonotyping in hematopoietic cell transplantation. Time point denoted: recipient sample about 28 days before transplant, after cytoreduction. Method: immunoSEQ multiplex PCR; TCRdb's copy keeps in-frame clones and lacks some. The data contain about 36,000 clones, roughly 94% of them singletons. The input for sequencing was peripheral blood mononuclear cells, taken before stem cell transplant. These receptor sequences come from a middle-aged man with chronic myeloid leukemia. Some clones in this sample may be carry-over from other donors' samples.

This chain connects TRBV27 to TRBJ2-7; D possibly corresponds to TRBD1 (5 bases). V gave up 4 bases and J gave up 0 bases, with 7 bases separating them. The CDR3 length is 13 residues. From germline, CDR1 is MNHEY and CDR2 SMNVEV (reference sequence). The CDR3 protein is CASSSTGSYEQYF. CDR3 coding DNA: TGTGCCAGCAGTTCCACAGGCTCCTACGAGCAGTACTTC.

This chain uses TRBV6-5 with TRBJ2-6; the D gene could be TRBD1 or TRBD2 (5 bases each). CDR1 MNHEY and CDR2 SVGAGI come from the germline V gene. V was clipped by 2 bases and J by 7 bases, with 6 bases between them. The CDR3 runs to 13 residues. The CDR3 sequence is CASSYGTANVLTF. DNA for the CDR3: TGTGCCAGCAGTTACGGGACCGCCAACGTCCTGACTTTC.

The chain recombines TRBV27 with TRBJ1-3; 8 bases are shared with TRBD1. CDR1 and CDR2 from the germline V gene are MNHEY and SMNVEV (reference sequence). The V and J ends lost 2 bases and 4 bases, in that order; junction bases with no gene match: 7. The CDR3 has 16 amino acids. DNA of the CDR3: TGTGCCAGCAGTTTACGGACAGGGCTAAAAGGAAACACCATATATTTT. Amino acid sequence: CASSLRTGLKGNTIYF.

The genes are TRBV28 and TRBJ2-3, with D possibly TRBD2 on 5 matching bases. The CDR3 loop spans 14 amino acids. V was clipped by 7 bases and J by 4 bases, with 15 bases between them. From germline, CDR1 is MDHEN and CDR2 SYDVKM. The CDR3 bases are TGTGCCAGCAAGATGTCCGGGGTTTCAGATACGCAGTATTTT. The encoded protein is CASKMSGVSDTQYF.

The chain joins TRBV6-6 to TRBJ1-1, with a weak D call TRBD1 (5 bases). Germline V CDR1 and CDR2: MNHNY, SVGAGI (reference sequence). V lost 5 bases, J lost 1 base, and 14 bases lay in between. CDR3 length: 15 amino acids. This CDR3 reads CASSPWGRENTEAFF. Here the CDR3 DNA reads TGTGCCAGCAGTCCCTGGGGGAGGGAGAACACTGAAGCTTTCTTT.

The table lists this clone with a count of one. CDR3 sequence (DNA): TGCAGCGCCGGGACAGGGGCAGACGGCTACACCTTC. This sequence encodes CSAGTGADGYTF. This rearrangement joins TRBV29-1 to TRBJ1-2, with TRBD1 matching over 10 bases. Germline CDR1 reads SQVTM; CDR2 reads ANQGSEA. The CDR3 consists of 12 residues. V lost 7 bases, J lost 8 bases, and 7 bases stayed unmatched.

The genes are TRBV5-4 and TRBJ2-5; 10 bases match TRBD2. Losses at the gene ends were 5 bases for V and 4 bases for J; bases not matched to a gene: 11. CDR1 and CDR2 from the germline V gene are SGHNT and YYREEE (reference sequence). CDR3 size: 16 residues. In nucleotides, the CDR3 is TGTGCCAGCAGTCGGCCAGCGGGGGGGGGTAGAGAGACCCAGTACTTC. Translation gives CASSRPAGGGRETQYF.

The chain couples TRBV19 to TRBJ2-3, with a tentative D call TRBD1 (5 bases). In germline, CDR1 is LNHDA, CDR2 SQIVND (reference sequence). V dropped 1 base and J dropped 0 bases, with 11 bases sitting between them. The CDR3 sequence is 16 residues long. The CDR3 here is CASSIGAGPSTDTQYF. The CDR3 DNA reads as TGTGCCAGTAGTATAGGGGCAGGGCCTAGCACAGATACGCAGTATTTT.

J is TRBJ2-1 and V is TRBV6-1; 8 nucleotides align to TRBD2. Germline V gene data show CDR1 as MNHNS and CDR2 as SASEGT. Unmatched junction bases numbered 4, after V lost 7 bases and J lost 2 bases. This CDR3 contains 14 residues. CDR3 nucleotide sequence: TGTGCCAGCACCGGGACTAGTCCCTACAATGAGCAGTTCTTC. This codes for CASTGTSPYNEQFF.

The V and J genes are TRBV6-1 and TRBJ1-2; D is unclear. V lost 10 bases, J lost 1 base, and 4 bases lay in between. Germline CDR1 reads MNHNS; CDR2 reads SASEGT. The CDR3 is 10 amino acids. Here the CDR3 reads CATLNYGYTF. DNA for the CDR3: TGTGCCACCCTTAACTATGGCTACACCTTC.

In DNA form, the CDR3 reads TGCGCCAGCAGCAGTAAGCGGGGGGGCCATGGAGATACGCAGTATTTT. It translates to CASSSKRGGHGDTQYF. The chain recombines TRBV4-1 with TRBJ2-3, with 10 bases that match TRBD2. This CDR3 spans 16 amino acids. The V and J ends lost 5 bases and 5 bases, in that order; junction bases with no gene match: 10. Germline loops: CDR1 MGHRA, CDR2 YSYEKL.

The chain employs TRBV6-5 and TRBJ2-1; 10 nucleotides align to TRBD1. The V and J ends lost 4 bases and 10 bases, in that order; junction bases with no gene match: 10. This CDR3 region has 15 residues. CDR1 MNHEY and CDR2 SVGAGI come from the germline V gene. The CDR3 DNA is TGTGCCAGCAGTTTTCACCGGGACAGGGGCCCCGAGCAGTTCTTC. This translates into CASSFHRDRGPEQFF.

The chain recombines TRBV7-9 with TRBJ2-7; the D is unclear. Germline lookup yields CDR1 SEHNR and CDR2 FQNEAQ (reference sequence). V shed 2 bases and J shed 1 base, with 3 bases lying between them. The CDR3 loop spans 12 amino acids. Here the CDR3 DNA reads TGTGCCAGCAGCTTAACGTCCTACGAGCAGTACTTC. This codes for CASSLTSYEQYF.

The CDR3 DNA reads as TGTGCCAGTAGTATAGGAAACAGGGTTTACGAGCAGTACTTC. Its protein product is CASSIGNRVYEQYF. The rearrangement joins TRBV19 to TRBJ2-7; D possibly corresponds to TRBD1 (6 bases). CDR3 size: 14 residues. Germline lookup yields CDR1 LNHDA and CDR2 SQIVND (reference sequence). Trimming stripped 1 base from V and 4 bases from J, with 11 bases between.

This clone was observed a single time. The chain employs TRBV15 and TRBJ1-1; D is perhaps TRBD1 (6 bases). V shed 0 bases and J shed 6 bases, with 20 bases lying between them. The CDR3 runs 17 residues. Germline-derived CDR1 and CDR2 are LNHNV and YYDKDF (reference sequence). The CDR3 coding sequence is TGTGCCACCAGCAGAGATAAAGGGGGATTAGCTTTCGCTGAAGCTTTCTTT. Its protein product is CATSRDKGGLAFAEAFF. The full variable domain, completed using reference TRBV15 and TRBJ1-1, is DAMVIQNPRYQVTQFGKPVTLSCSQTLNHNVMYWYQQKSSQAPKLLFHYYDKDFNNEADTPDNFQSRRPNTSFCFLDIRSPGLGDTAMYLCATSRDKGGLAFAEAFFGQGTRLTVV.

The V gene is TRBV15, the J gene TRBJ2-3; D remains unclear. Trimming shortened V by 0 bases and J by 0 bases, and 13 bases separated the two germline ends. Germline-derived CDR1 and CDR2 are LNHNV and YYDKDF (reference sequence). The CDR3 has 17 amino acids. The CDR3 sequence: CATSRDVTVTSTDTQYF. CDR3 sequence (DNA): TGTGCCACCAGCAGAGATGTAACGGTGACTAGCACAGATACGCAGTATTTT. The full variable domain, in which reference TRBV15 and TRBJ2-3 provide the parts outside the CDR3, is DAMVIQNPRYQVTQFGKPVTLSCSQTLNHNVMYWYQQKSSQAPKLLFHYYDKDFNNEADTPDNFQSRRPNTSFCFLDIRSPGLGDTAMYLCATSRDVTVTSTDTQYFGPGTRLTVL.

This chain uses TRBV5-1 with TRBJ2-7; D possibly corresponds to TRBD1 (6 bases). This CDR3 comprises 14 residues. Trimming shortened V by 0 bases and J by 6 bases, and 13 bases separated the two germline ends. Germline V gene data show CDR1 as SGHRS and CDR2 as YFSETQ. CDR3 sequence reads: CASSLGGRKGEQYF. DNA of the CDR3: TGCGCCAGCAGCTTGGGGGGGCGCAAAGGCGAGCAGTACTTC.

The CDR3 bases are TGTGCCAGCAGCCCGCGGGGGGGCGAAGCTTTCTTT. This sequence encodes CASSPRGGEAFF. V gene TRBV11-3 combines with J gene TRBJ1-1, with D possibly matching TRBD1 (6 bases). The germline V gene has CDR1 SGHNT and CDR2 YENEEA. The length of the CDR3 is 12 residues. The V end lost 5 bases, the J end lost 8 bases, and 12 bases lay between the germline ends.

The chain uses TRBV30 and TRBJ1-2; D gene ambiguous. From germline, CDR1 is GTSNPN and CDR2 SVGIG (reference sequence). V lost 0 bases and J lost 7, with 9 bases in between. The CDR3 length is 12 residues. CDR3 nucleotide sequence: TGTGCCTGGAGTGTACAGCATGGTGGCTACACCTTC. This gives the protein CAWSVQHGGYTF.

The chain recombines TRBV19 with TRBJ1-1; 7 nucleotides line up with TRBD1. The CDR3 sequence is 13 residues long. J gave up 0 bases and V 9 bases, and 4 bases lay outside the gene matches. From germline, CDR1 is LNHDA and CDR2 SQIVND (reference sequence). CDR3 coding DNA: TGTGCCAGCACCACAGGGGTGAACACTGAAGCTTTCTTT. Translation gives CASTTGVNTEAFF.

The chain uses TRBV4-3 and TRBJ2-2, with 9 bases matching TRBD1. V gave up 4 bases and J gave up 1 base; unmatched junction bases: 1. CDR1 and CDR2 from the germline V gene are LGHNA and YSLEER. CDR3 length: 15 amino acids. The CDR3 here is CASSLGQGNTGELFF. CDR3 DNA sequence: TGCGCCAGCAGCCTGGGACAGGGGAACACCGGGGAGCTGTTTTTT.

CDR3 residues: CASSEYAGHYEQYF. The CDR3 DNA sequence: TGTGCCAGCAGTGAATATGCCGGCCACTACGAGCAGTACTTC. This sequence joins TRBV25-1 and TRBJ2-7; unclear D gene. CDR1 is MGHDK, CDR2 SYGVNS, per germline. This CDR3 comprises 14 residues. V lost 0 bases, J lost 3 bases, and 9 bases lay in between.

The V gene is TRBV27, the J gene TRBJ2-5; 8 bases map to TRBD1. The CDR3 contains 15 residues. Looked up from germline, CDR1 is MNHEY and CDR2 is SMNVEV (reference sequence). V dropped 6 bases and J dropped 5; count of bases not matched to a gene: 11. The CDR3, as DNA: TGTGCCAGCAGCTTCGGACAGGGCCTCGGGGAGACCCAGTACTTC. Protein product: CASSFGQGLGETQYF.

The chain uses TRBV4-3 and TRBJ1-6, with 7 bases aligning to TRBD1. Per germline, CDR1 LGHNA and CDR2 YSLEER. The CDR3 contains 16 residues. Germline trimming cut 0 bases from V and 8 bases from J; bases unmatched to any gene: 7. The CDR3 sequence is CASSQDENRGDSPLHF. In DNA form, the CDR3 reads TGCGCCAGCAGCCAAGATGAGAACAGGGGTGATTCACCCCTCCACTTT.

The CDR3 reads CASSSRDWDYGYTF. The CDR3 coding sequence is TGTGCCAGCAGCTCGAGGGACTGGGACTATGGCTACACCTTC. This chain links TRBV5-4 with TRBJ1-2, with TRBD1 as a possible D gene (5 bases). The germline CDR1 and CDR2 sequences are SGHNT and YYREEE (reference sequence). Trimming removed 3 bases at V and 3 bases at J, with 12 bases between. This CDR3 is 14 amino acids long. The variable domain in full, with the rest retrieved from reference TRBV5-4 and TRBJ1-2, is ETGVTQSPTHLIKTRGQQVTLRCSSQSGHNTVSWYQQALGQGPQFIFQYYREEENGRGNFPPRFSGLQFPNYSSELNVNALELDDSALYLCASSSRDWDYGYTFGSGTRLTVV.

The CDR3 bases are TGTGCCAGCAGTCCCCGGGACAGGTCCTACGAGCAGTACTTC. As protein: CASSPRDRSYEQYF. The chain employs TRBV6-5 and TRBJ2-7; 8 bases match TRBD1. V shed 5 bases, J shed 1 base, and the junction held 4 bases outside the gene matches. CDR1 and CDR2 from the germline V gene are MNHEY and SVGAGI. The CDR3 is 14 amino acids.

The chain employs TRBV5-1 and TRBJ2-3, with a tentative D call TRBD1 (6 bases). The V gene's germline CDR1 is SGHRS and CDR2 YFSETQ. V was shortened by 4 bases and J by 1 base, with 13 bases between the two germline ends. CDR3 length: 15 residues. The CDR3 here is CASSPVSGGTDTQYF. The CDR3 DNA reads as TGCGCCAGCAGCCCTGTATCAGGGGGCACAGATACGCAGTATTTT.

The chain links TRBV18 to TRBJ2-7; D call uncertain. Trimming shortened V by 4 bases and J by 0 bases, and 10 bases separated the two germline ends. Germline V gives CDR1 KGHSH, CDR2 LQKENI. This CDR3 spans 14 amino acids. Written as DNA, the CDR3 is TGTGCCAGCTCACAAACTGCACCCTCCTACGAGCAGTACTTC. This translates into CASSQTAPSYEQYF.